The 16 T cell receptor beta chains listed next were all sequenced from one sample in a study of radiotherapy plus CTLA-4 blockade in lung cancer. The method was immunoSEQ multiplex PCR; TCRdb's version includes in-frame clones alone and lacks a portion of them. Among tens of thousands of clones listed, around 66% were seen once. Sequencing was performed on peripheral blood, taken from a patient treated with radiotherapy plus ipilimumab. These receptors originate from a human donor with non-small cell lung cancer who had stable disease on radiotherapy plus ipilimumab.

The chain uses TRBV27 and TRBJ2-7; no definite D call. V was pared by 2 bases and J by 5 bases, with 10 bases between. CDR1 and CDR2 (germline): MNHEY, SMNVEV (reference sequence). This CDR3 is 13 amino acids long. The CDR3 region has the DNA TGTGCCAGCAGTTTAGGTCTCACGAACGAGCAGTACTTC. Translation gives CASSLGLTNEQYF.

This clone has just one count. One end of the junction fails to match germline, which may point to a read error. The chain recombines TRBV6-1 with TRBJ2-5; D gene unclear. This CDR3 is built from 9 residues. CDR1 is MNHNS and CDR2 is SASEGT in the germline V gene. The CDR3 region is CASAEAQYF. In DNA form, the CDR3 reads TGTGCCAGCGCAGAGGCCCAGTACTTC.

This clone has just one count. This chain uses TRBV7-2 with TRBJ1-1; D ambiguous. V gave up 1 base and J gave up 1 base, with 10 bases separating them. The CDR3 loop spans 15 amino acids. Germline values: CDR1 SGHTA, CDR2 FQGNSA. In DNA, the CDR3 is TGTGCCAGCAGCTTAGTTTCCGGTTCGAACACTGAAGCTTTCTTT. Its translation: CASSLVSGSNTEAFF.

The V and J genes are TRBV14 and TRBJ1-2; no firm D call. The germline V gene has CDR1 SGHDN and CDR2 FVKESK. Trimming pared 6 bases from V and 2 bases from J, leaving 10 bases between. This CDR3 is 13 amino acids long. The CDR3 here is CASREGLNYGYTF. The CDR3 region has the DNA TGTGCCAGCAGAGAAGGCCTGAACTATGGCTACACCTTC.

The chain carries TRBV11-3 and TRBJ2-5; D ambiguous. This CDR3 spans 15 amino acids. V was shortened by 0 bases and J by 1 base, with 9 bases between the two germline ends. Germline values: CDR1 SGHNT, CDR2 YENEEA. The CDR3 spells CASSLDGGSQETQYF. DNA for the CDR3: TGTGCCAGCAGCTTAGATGGCGGCAGCCAAGAGACCCAGTACTTC.

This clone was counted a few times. The CDR3 sequence is CASSRGQGNYNEQFF. Written as DNA, the CDR3 is TGTGCCAGCAGCCGGGGACAGGGAAACTACAATGAGCAGTTCTTC. The chain employs TRBV5-5 and TRBJ2-1; 9 bases match TRBD1. This CDR3 has 15 amino acids. Trimming took 4 bases from V and 3 from J; bases not matched to a gene: 5. Germline V gene sequence: CDR1 SGHKS, CDR2 YYEKEE (reference sequence).

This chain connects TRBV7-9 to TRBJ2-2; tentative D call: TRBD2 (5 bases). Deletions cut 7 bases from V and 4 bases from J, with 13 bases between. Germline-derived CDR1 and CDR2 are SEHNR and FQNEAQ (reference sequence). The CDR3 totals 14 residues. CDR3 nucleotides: TGTGCCAGCAACGGGGAGTCTGGCACCGGGGAGCTGTTTTTT. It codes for CASNGESGTGELFF.

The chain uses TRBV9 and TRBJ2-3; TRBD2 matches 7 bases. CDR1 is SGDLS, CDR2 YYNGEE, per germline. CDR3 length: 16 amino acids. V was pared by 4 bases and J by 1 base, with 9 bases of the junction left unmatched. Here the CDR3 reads CASSIEGLAGTDTQYF. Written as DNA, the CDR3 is TGTGCCAGCAGCATCGAGGGCCTAGCGGGCACAGATACGCAGTATTTT.

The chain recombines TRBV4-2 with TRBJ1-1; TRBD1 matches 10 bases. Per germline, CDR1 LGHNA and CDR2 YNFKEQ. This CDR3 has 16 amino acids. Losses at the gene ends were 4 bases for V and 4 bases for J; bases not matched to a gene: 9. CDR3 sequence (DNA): TGTGCCAGCAGCCCTCGACAGGGGGCTAGGGTCACTGAAGCTTTCTTT. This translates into CASSPRQGARVTEAFF.

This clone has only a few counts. The CDR3 sequence: CASSLVLQGDGYTF. CDR3 in DNA: TGCGCCAGCAGCTTGGTTTTGCAGGGCGATGGCTACACCTTC. J is TRBJ1-2 and V is TRBV5-1; D possibly corresponds to TRBD1 (5 bases). Trimming cost V 0 bases and J 6 bases, with 12 bases left between them. CDR1 and CDR2 (germline): SGHRS, YFSETQ. This CDR3 has 14 amino acids.

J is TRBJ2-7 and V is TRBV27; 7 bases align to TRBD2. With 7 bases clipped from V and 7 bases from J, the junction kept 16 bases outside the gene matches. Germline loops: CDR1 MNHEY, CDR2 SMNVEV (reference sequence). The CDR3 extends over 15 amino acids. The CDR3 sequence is CASTRLRDYSREQYF. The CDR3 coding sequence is TGTGCCAGCACCCGTTTGCGGGACTACTCTCGGGAGCAGTACTTC.

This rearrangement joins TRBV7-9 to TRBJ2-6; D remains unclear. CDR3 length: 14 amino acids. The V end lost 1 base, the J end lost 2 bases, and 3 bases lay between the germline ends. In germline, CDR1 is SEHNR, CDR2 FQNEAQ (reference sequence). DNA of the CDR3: TGTGCCAGCAGCTTAGGTGCTGGGGCCAACGTCCTGACTTTC. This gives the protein CASSLGAGANVLTF.

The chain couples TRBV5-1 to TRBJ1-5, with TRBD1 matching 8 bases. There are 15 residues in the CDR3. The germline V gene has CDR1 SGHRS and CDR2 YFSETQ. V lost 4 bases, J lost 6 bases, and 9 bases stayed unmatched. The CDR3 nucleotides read TGCGCCAGCAGCCTAGGACAGGGAGGTACTCAGCCCCAGCATTTT. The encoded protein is CASSLGQGGTQPQHF.

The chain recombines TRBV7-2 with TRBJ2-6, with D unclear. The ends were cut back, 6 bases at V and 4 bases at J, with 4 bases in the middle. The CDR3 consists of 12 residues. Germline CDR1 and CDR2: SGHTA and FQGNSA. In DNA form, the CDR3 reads TGTGCCAGCAGGGCCGGGGCCAACGTCCTGACTTTC. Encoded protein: CASRAGANVLTF.

CDR3 residues: CASSNGQGGHQPQHF. In DNA form, the CDR3 reads TGTGCCAGTAGTAACGGACAGGGAGGGCATCAGCCCCAGCATTTT. The chain couples TRBV19 to TRBJ1-5; TRBD1 matches 8 bases. Per the germline V gene, CDR1 is LNHDA and CDR2 is SQIVND (reference sequence). V lost 4 bases and J lost 5; bases outside the gene matches: 7. This CDR3 has 15 residues.

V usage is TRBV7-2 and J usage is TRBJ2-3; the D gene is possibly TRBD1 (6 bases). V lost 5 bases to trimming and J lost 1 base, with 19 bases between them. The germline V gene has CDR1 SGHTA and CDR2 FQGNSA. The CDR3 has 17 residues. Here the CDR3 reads CASSAKQGNARTDTQYF. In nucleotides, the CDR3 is TGTGCCAGCAGCGCGAAACAGGGTAATGCCCGCACAGATACGCAGTATTTT.